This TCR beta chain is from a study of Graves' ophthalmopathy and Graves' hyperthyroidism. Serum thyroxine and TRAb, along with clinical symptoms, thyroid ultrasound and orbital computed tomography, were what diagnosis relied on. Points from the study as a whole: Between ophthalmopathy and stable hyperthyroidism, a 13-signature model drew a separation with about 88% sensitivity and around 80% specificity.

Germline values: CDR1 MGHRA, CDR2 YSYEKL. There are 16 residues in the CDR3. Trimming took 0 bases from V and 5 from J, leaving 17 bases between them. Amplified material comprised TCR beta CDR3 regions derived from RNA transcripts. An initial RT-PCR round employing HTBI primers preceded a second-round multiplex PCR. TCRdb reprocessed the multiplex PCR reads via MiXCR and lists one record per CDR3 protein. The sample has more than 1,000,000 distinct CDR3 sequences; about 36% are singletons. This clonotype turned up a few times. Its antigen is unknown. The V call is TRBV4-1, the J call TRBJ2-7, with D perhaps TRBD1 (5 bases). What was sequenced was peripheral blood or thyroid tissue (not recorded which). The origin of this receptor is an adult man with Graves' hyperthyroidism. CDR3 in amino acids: CASSQEDKIEPNEQYF. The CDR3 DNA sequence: TGCGCCAGCAGCCAAGAGGACAAGATCGAACCCAACGAGCAGTACTTC.